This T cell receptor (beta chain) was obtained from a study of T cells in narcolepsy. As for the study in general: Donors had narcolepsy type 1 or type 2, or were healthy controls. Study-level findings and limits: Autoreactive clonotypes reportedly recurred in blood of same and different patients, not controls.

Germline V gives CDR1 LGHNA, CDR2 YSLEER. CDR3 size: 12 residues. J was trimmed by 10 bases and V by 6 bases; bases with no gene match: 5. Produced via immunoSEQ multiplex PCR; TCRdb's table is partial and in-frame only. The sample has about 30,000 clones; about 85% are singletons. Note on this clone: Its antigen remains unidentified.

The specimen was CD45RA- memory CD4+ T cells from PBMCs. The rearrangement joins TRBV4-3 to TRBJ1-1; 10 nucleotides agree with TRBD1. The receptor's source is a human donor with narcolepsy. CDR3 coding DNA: TGCGCCAGCAGATATGGGACAGGGGCAGCTTTCTTT. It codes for CASRYGTGAAFF.